This T cell receptor beta chain comes out of a study of T cells expressing NK-cell markers. On the study more broadly: HCMV seropositivity marked seven of the eight sequenced donors; one was seronegative.

The CDR3 totals 15 residues. Germline CDR1 and CDR2: SQVTM and ANQGSEA. TCRdb reprocessed the 5' RACE reads, with one entry per CDR3 protein and no DNA. The sample has 500,000 to 700,000 distinct CDR3 sequences, and its top ten clones hold around 3.3%. Sequencing input: blood T cells: a sorted CD56 or NKG2C T cell subset, CD4+ or CD8+ T cells, or bulk PBMC T cells (not recorded which). The chain employs TRBV29-1 and TRBJ2-5; TCRdb indicates TRBD1, and absent DNA this call remains unverified. This clonotype originated in a man between 18 and 35 years old in good health. This CDR3 is CSVALAIRSSETQYF.